Below, 17 T cell receptor beta chains from the same sample are listed, as sequenced in a study of beta chain features in type 1 diabetes. The entirety of the isolated RNA underwent reverse transcription, so expressed TCRB transcripts were sequenced. The protocol was immunoSEQ multiplex PCR, while the TCRdb copy is restricted to in-frame clones and leaves out a portion. The sample has 150,000 to 190,000 clones; under 9.5% are singletons. Source material: central memory CD4+ T cells from blood. The receptors stem from a man younger than 35 in good health.

This clone was detected many times. The chain carries TRBV30 and TRBJ2-1; 14 bases are shared with TRBD2. CDR3 length equals 15 residues. The junction had 4 bases not matched to a gene; V was cut back by 1 base and J by 8 bases. Germline V gene sequence: CDR1 GTSNPN, CDR2 SVGIG (reference sequence). The CDR3 coding sequence is TGTGCCTGGAGTGCGGGACTAGCGGGAGTTGATGAGCAGTTCTTC. Its protein is CAWSAGLAGVDEQFF.

The rearrangement joins TRBV18 to TRBJ2-7; 7 bases align to TRBD1. V lost 0 bases and J lost 7; bases outside the gene matches: 6. The CDR3 is 14 residues long. Germline-derived CDR1 and CDR2 are KGHSH and LQKENI. DNA of the CDR3: TGTGCCAGCTCACCACCGACAGGGATGTGGGAGCAGTACTTC. This encodes CASSPPTGMWEQYF.

This clone was seen more than once but under ten times. V and J are TRBV27 and TRBJ2-6, with 9 bases matching TRBD1. The CDR3 has 17 residues. V trimming: 6 bases; J trimming: 0 bases; junction bases outside the gene matches: 6. CDR1 is MNHEY and CDR2 is SMNVEV in the germline V gene (reference sequence). The CDR3 bases are TGTGCCAGCAGCCTATTGGGACAGGGCTCTGGGGCCAACGTCCTGACTTTC. Protein: CASSLLGQGSGANVLTF.

A few counts support this clone. The chain employs TRBV5-6 and TRBJ2-1; 8 positions match TRBD2. Germline V gene lookup returns CDR1 SGHDT and CDR2 YYEEEE. The J segment lost 7 bases and the V segment lost 1 base, leaving 7 bases of the junction unmatched. The CDR3 is made up of 15 amino acids. The DNA for the CDR3 is TGTGCCAGCAGCTTGAGGGATCGGGAGGGGAATGAGCAGTTCTTC. It is translated as CASSLRDREGNEQFF.

This clone was recorded at least ten times. The chain is built from TRBV28 and TRBJ2-2; 10 bases fit TRBD1. Germline trimming cut 6 bases from V and 4 bases from J; bases unmatched to any gene: 5. Looked up from germline, CDR1 is MDHEN and CDR2 is SYDVKM. This CDR3 has 15 residues. The CDR3 bases are TGTGCCAGCAGACGGACAGGGGGACTCACCGGGGAGCTGTTTTTT. It encodes CASRRTGGLTGELFF.

This clone showed up just a few times. V and J are TRBV7-3 and TRBJ2-2, with D tentatively TRBD1 (6 bases). CDR1 and CDR2 (germline): SGHTA, FQGTGA. V shed 0 bases and J shed 2 bases, with 13 bases lying between them. The CDR3 extends over 17 amino acids. The CDR3 DNA follows: TGTGCCAGCAGCTTAACGGGTAGGACAGCCAACACCGGGGAGCTGTTTTTT. Translated, it gives CASSLTGRTANTGELFF.

The rearrangement links TRBV2 to TRBJ2-1; perhaps TRBD1 as D (5 bases). This CDR3 contains 14 residues. Germline V gene lookup returns CDR1 SNHLY and CDR2 FYNNEI. The V gene lost 2 bases and the J gene lost 5 bases, with 10 bases spanning the gap. The CDR3 is CASSESGWDNEQFF. CDR3 nucleotide sequence: TGTGCCAGCAGTGAATCAGGGTGGGACAATGAGCAGTTCTTC.

This clone was recorded a few times. V and J are TRBV5-4 and TRBJ1-2, with 12 bases identical to TRBD1. The CDR3 runs to 18 residues. Germline V gene sequence: CDR1 SGHNT, CDR2 YYREEE (reference sequence). The junction had 16 bases not matched to a gene; V was cut back by 4 bases and J by 6 bases. The CDR3 reads CASSGSWAGTGGANGYTF. CDR3 bases: TGTGCCAGCAGCGGTAGCTGGGCTGGGACAGGGGGCGCGAATGGCTACACCTTC.

This chain's CDR3 is CAISELAGDHGELFF. The CDR3 coding sequence is TGTGCCATCAGTGAACTGGCGGGAGATCACGGGGAGCTGTTTTTT. This chain links TRBV10-3 with TRBJ2-2, with 7 bases that match TRBD2. V gave up 3 bases and J gave up 7 bases; unmatched junction bases: 8. The germline V gene has CDR1 ENHRY and CDR2 SYGVKD. CDR3 size: 15 residues.

The V gene is TRBV2, the J gene TRBJ2-7, with a weak D call TRBD1 (5 bases). CDR3 length: 13 amino acids. The V and J ends lost 8 bases and 3 bases respectively, with 14 bases between them. Germline values: CDR1 SNHLY, CDR2 FYNNEI. CDR3 DNA: TGTGCCAGCCAAACAGGCAGCTTCTACGAGCAGTACTTC. Encoded protein: CASQTGSFYEQYF.

This clone came up a few times. The rearrangement uses TRBV7-8 and TRBJ1-1, with TRBD1 as a possible D gene (6 bases). The germline V and J ends were trimmed by 5 bases and 2 bases, with 9 bases remaining between them. Looked up from germline, CDR1 is SGHVS and CDR2 is FQNEAQ. The CDR3 runs 13 residues. The CDR3: CASSRDTNTEAFF. The CDR3 DNA reads TGTGCCAGCAGCCGGGACACCAACACTGAAGCTTTCTTT.

This clone has only a few counts. The chain combines TRBV27 with TRBJ2-7; 11 bases line up with TRBD1. V shed 5 bases and J 5 bases; nucleotides not matched to a gene: 8. This CDR3 is built from 15 residues. CDR1 is MNHEY and CDR2 is SMNVEV in the germline V gene (reference sequence). CDR3 DNA: TGTGCCAGCAGTCTTGGGGACAGGGGGATCAACGAGCAGTACTTC. It yields the protein CASSLGDRGINEQYF.

The gene calls are TRBV18 and TRBJ2-7; D gene unclear. Deletions cut 1 base from V and 5 bases from J, with 9 bases between. The length of the CDR3 is 13 residues. Germline lookup yields CDR1 KGHSH and CDR2 LQKENI. The CDR3 sequence is CASSPQRDNEQYF. In DNA form, the CDR3 reads TGTGCCAGCTCACCACAGAGAGACAACGAGCAGTACTTC.

The chain carries TRBV4-2 and TRBJ2-6; 9 bases are a match to TRBD1. Germline loops: CDR1 LGHNA, CDR2 YNFKEQ. CDR3 size: 18 residues. The ends lost 0 bases at V and 1 base at J; junction bases unmatched: 4. The CDR3 DNA sequence: TGTGCCAGCAGCCAAGATCCACAGGGGGCGTCTGGGGCCAACGTCCTGACTTTC. The encoded protein is CASSQDPQGASGANVLTF.

The chain recombines TRBV7-6 with TRBJ2-7; D gene ambiguous. V was cut by 4 bases and J by 4 bases, with 14 bases left in between. Germline CDR1 and CDR2: SGHVS and FNYEAQ. This CDR3 region has 14 residues. The CDR3 is CASSSEDYAYEQYF. For the CDR3, the DNA is TGTGCCAGCAGCTCAGAAGATTACGCTTACGAGCAGTACTTC.

V usage is TRBV5-4 and J usage is TRBJ2-2; 11 nucleotides align to TRBD2. The CDR3 consists of 17 residues. V trimming: 3 bases; J trimming: 4 bases; junction bases outside the gene matches: 8. The germline V gene encodes CDR1 SGHNT and CDR2 YYREEE (reference sequence). The CDR3 protein is CASSSQTSGRLTGELFF. As DNA, the CDR3 is TGTGCCAGCAGCTCGCAAACTAGCGGGAGACTCACCGGGGAGCTGTTTTTT.

V and J are TRBV4-1 and TRBJ2-2; TRBD2 aligns across 7 bases. This CDR3 is built from 14 residues. Trimming cost V 0 bases and J 7 bases; bases outside gene matches: 2. Germline V CDR1 and CDR2: MGHRA, YSYEKL. CDR3 amino acids: CASSQDGGVGELFF. CDR3 bases: TGCGCCAGCAGCCAAGATGGGGGGGTCGGGGAGCTGTTTTTT.